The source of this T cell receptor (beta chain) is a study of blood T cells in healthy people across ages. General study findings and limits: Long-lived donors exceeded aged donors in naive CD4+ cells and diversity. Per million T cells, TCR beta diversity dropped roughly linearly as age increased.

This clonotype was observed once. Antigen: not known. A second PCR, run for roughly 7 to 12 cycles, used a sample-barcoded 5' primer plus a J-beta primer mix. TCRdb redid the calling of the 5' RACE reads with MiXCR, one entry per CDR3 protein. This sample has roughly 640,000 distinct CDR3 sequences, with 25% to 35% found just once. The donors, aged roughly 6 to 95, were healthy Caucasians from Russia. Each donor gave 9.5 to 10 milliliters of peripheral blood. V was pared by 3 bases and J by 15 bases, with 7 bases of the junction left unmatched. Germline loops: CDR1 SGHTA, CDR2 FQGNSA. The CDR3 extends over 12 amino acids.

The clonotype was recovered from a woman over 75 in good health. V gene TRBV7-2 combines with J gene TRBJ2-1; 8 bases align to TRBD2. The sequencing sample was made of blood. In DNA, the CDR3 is TGTGCCAGCAGCTTGGGTGTAGCGGGATGGTTCTTC. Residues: CASSLGVAGWFF.